Listed below are T cell receptor beta chains from one sample, sequenced in a study of CD4 T cells in relation to SARS-CoV-2 and coronaviruses. The antigens for these receptors are not known. Clones were sequenced by immunoSEQ multiplex PCR, and TCRdb holds only the in-frame ones, with some missing. This table has fewer than 25,000 clones, less than 70% appearing once. Material for sequencing was CD4+ T cells from PBMCs, cultured in vitro. These receptors all stem from a human donor in good health. Both conserved end residues are trimmed from each CDR3. The order of the fields is CDR3 protein, CDR3 length, V gene, J gene.

ASRSAETNYGYT,12,TRBV19,TRBJ1-2
ASSIGTSYEQY,11,TRBV5-6,TRBJ2-7
ASTTVTGPYEQY,12,TRBV5-1,TRBJ2-7
ASSQVVSGELF,11,TRBV14,TRBJ2-2
ASSLGPNRTTNEKLF,15,TRBV11-3,TRBJ1-4
ASSKSENNSPLH,12,TRBV21-1,TRBJ1-6
ASSDLSGNTIY,11,TRBV12-3/TRBV12-4,TRBJ1-3
ASGRTGELF,9,TRBV7-9,TRBJ2-2
ASRSWEGRYEQY,12,TRBV5-1,TRBJ2-7
ASRTAGETQY,10,TRBV19,TRBJ2-5
ASNLTVDNSPLH,12,TRBV6-7,TRBJ1-6
ASSMRYTEAF,10,TRBV19,TRBJ1-1
ASSFRDTKRSPLH,13,TRBV28,TRBJ1-6
ASSQEGQGGEQY,12,TRBV4-1,TRBJ2-7